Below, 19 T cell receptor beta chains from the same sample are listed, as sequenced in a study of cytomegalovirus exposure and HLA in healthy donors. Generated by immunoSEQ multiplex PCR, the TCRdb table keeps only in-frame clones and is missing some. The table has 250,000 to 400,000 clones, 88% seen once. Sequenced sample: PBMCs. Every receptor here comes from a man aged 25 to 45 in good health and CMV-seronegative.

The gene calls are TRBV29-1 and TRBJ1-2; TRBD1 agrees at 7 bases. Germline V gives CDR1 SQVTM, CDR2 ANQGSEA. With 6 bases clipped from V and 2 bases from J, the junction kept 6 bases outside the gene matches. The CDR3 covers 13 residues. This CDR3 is CSVDRDGNYGYTF. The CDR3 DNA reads TGCAGCGTCGACAGGGATGGGAACTATGGCTACACCTTC.

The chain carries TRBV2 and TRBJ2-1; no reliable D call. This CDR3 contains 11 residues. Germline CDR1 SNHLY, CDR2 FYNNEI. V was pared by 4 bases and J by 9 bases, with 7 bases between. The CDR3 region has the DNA TGTGCCAGCAGTGTCCTCTCTGAGCAGTTCTTC. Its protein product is CASSVLSEQFF.

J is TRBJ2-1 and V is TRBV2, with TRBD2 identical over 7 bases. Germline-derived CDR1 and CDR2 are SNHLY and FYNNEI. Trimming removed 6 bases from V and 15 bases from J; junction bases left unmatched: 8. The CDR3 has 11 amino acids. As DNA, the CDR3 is TGTGCCAGCAGCCATGGACTAGAAGGGTTCTTC. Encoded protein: CASSHGLEGFF.

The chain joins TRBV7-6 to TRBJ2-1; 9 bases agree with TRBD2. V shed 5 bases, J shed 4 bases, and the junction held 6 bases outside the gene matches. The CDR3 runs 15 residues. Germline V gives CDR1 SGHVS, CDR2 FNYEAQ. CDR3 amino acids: CASSLTAGGYNEQFF. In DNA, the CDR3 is TGTGCCAGCAGCCTTACAGCGGGGGGTTACAATGAGCAGTTCTTC.

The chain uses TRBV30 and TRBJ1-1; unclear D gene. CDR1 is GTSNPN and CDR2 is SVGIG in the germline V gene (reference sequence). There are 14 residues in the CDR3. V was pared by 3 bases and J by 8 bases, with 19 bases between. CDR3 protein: CAWRNSWREEEAFF. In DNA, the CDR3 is TGTGCCTGGAGAAACTCCTGGAGGGAGGAAGAAGCTTTCTTT.

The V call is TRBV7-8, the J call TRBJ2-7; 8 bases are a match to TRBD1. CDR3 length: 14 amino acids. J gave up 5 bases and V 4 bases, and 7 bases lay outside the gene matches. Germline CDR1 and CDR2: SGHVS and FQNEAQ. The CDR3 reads CASSYSDRGDEQYF. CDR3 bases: TGTGCCAGCAGCTACAGCGACAGGGGCGACGAGCAGTACTTC.

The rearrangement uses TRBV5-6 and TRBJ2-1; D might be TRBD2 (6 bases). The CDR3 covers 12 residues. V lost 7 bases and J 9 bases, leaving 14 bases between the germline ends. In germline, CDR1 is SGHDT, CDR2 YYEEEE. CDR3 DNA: TGTGCCAGCGCGGGGCTGGCTGGTGAGCAGTTCTTC. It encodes CASAGLAGEQFF.

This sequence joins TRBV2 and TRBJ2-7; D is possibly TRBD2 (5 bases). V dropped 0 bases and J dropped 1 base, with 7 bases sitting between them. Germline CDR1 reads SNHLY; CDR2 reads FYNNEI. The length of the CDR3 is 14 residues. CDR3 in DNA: TGTGCCAGCAGTGAAGCGCGACTATCCTACGAGCAGTACTTC. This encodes CASSEARLSYEQYF.

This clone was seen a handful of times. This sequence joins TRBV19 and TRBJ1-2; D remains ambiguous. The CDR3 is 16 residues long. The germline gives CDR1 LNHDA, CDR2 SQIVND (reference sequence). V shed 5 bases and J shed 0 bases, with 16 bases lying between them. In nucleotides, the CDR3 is TGTGCCAGTAGTCCTCAGAACCCGCTCGCTAACTATGGCTACACCTTC. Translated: CASSPQNPLANYGYTF.

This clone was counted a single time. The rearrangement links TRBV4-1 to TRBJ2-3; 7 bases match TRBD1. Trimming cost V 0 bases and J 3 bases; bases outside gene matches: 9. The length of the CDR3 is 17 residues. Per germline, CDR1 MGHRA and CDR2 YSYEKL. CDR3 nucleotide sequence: TGCGCCAGCAGCCAAGACTCCCAGGGGGTGGGAACAGATACGCAGTATTTT. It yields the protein CASSQDSQGVGTDTQYF.

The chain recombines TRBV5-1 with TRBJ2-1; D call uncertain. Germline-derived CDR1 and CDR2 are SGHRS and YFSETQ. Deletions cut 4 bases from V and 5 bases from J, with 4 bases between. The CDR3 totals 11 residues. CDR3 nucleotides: TGCGCCAGCAGCGACAACAATGAGCAGTTCTTC. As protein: CASSDNNEQFF.

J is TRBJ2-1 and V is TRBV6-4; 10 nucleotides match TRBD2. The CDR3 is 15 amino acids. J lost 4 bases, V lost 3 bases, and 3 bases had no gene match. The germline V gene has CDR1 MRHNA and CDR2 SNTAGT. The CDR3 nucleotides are TGTGCCAGCAGTGATTTTAGCGGGGGGTACAATGAGCAGTTCTTC. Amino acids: CASSDFSGGYNEQFF.

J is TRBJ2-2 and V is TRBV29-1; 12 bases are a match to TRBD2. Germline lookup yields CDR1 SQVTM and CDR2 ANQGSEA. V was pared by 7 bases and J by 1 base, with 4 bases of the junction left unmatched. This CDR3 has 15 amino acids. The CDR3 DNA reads TGCAGCGCAAGGACTAGCGGGGTGAACACCGGGGAGCTGTTTTTT. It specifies CSARTSGVNTGELFF.

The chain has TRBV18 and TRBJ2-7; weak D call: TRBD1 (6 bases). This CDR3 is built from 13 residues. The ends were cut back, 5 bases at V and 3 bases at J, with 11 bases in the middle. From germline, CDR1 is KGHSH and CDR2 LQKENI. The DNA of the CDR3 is TGTGCCAGCTCATACGGACAGATCTACGAGCAGTACTTC. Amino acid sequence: CASSYGQIYEQYF.

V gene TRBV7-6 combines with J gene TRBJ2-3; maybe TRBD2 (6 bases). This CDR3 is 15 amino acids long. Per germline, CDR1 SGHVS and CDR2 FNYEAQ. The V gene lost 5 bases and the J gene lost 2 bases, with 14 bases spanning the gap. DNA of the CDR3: TGTGCCAGCAGCCAACGGGGACTTTTCACAGATACGCAGTATTTT. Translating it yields CASSQRGLFTDTQYF.

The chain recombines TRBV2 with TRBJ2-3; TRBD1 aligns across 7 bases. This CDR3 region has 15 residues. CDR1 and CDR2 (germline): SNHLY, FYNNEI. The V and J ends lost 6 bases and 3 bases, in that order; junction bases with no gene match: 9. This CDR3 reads CASRGGQVETDTQYF. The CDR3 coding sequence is TGTGCCAGCAGGGGTGGACAGGTAGAAACAGATACGCAGTATTTT.

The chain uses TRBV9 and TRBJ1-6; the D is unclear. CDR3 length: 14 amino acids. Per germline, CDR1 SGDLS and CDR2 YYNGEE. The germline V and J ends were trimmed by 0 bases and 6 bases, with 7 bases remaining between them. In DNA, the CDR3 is TGTGCCAGCAGCGTAGAAGGGAGTAATTCACCCCTCCACTTT. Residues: CASSVEGSNSPLHF.

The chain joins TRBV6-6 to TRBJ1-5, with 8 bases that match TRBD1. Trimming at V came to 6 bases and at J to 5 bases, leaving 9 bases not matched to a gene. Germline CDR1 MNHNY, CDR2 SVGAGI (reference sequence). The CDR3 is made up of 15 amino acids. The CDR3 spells CASSTDRAIHQPQHF. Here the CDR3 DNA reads TGTGCCAGCAGCACGGACAGGGCAATTCATCAGCCCCAGCATTTT.

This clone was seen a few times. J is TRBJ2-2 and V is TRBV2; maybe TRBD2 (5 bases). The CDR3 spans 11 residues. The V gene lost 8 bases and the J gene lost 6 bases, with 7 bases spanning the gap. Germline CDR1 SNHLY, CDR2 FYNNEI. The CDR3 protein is CASRGPGELFF. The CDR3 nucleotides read TGTGCCAGCCGAGGGCCCGGGGAGCTGTTTTTT.